This record concerns one T cell receptor (beta chain) sequence. Its antigen is currently unknown. The data originate from a study of CD8 T cells in ankylosing spondylitis. Findings of the study overall: Some of these motif variants have turned up before, in reports on reactive arthritis synovial fluid and blood. Significantly higher representation of disease-linked clones was reported for matched ankylosing spondylitis synovial fluid.

Quantitative barcoded 5'-RACE was used to prepare TCR beta libraries. TCRdb reanalysed the 5' RACE reads using MiXCR and keeps one entry per CDR3 protein. In the table there are about 190,000 distinct CDR3 sequences, approximately 13% of which are singletons. Germline CDR1 MNHEY, CDR2 SMNVEV (reference sequence). CDR3 size: 16 residues. The V end was cut by 4 bases, the J end by 2 bases, with 15 bases between. The origin of this receptor is a female donor with ankylosing spondylitis or in good health (not recorded which). The sample was blood, either unsorted or a sorted T cell fraction (not recorded which). The chain couples TRBV27 to TRBJ2-1, with D perhaps matching TRBD2 (5 bases). Written as DNA, the CDR3 is TGTGCCAGCAGTTCATCCAGCGGAAAAGCCTACAATGAGCAGTTCTTC. Its protein is CASSSSSGKAYNEQFF.